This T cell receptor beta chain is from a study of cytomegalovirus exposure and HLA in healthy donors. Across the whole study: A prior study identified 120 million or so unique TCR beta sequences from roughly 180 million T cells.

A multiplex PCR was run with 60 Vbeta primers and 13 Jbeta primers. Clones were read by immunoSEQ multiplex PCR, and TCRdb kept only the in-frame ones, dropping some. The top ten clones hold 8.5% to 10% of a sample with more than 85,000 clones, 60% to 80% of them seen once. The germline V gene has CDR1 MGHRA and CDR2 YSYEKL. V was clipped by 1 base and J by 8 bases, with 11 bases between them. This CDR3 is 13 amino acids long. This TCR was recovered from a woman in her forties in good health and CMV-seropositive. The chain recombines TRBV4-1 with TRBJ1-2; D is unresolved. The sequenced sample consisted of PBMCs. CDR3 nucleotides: TGCGCCAGCAGCCAAGGAGGTCTCGGGGGCTACACCTTC. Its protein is CASSQGGLGGYTF.